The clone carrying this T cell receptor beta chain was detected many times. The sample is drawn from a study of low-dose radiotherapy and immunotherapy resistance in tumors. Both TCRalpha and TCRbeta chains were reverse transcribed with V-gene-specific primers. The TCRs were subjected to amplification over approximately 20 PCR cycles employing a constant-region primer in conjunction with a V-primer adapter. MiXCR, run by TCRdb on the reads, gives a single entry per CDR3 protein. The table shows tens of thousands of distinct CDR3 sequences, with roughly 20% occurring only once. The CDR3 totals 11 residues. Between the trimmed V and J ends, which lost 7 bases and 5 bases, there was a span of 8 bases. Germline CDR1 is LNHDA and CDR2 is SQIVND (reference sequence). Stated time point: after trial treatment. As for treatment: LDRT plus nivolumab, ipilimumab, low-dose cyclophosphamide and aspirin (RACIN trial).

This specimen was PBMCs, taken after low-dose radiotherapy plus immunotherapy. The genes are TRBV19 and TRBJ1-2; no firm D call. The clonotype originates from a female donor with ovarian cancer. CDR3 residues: CASNLGYGYTF. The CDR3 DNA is TGTGCCAGTAACCTGGGGTATGGCTACACCTTC.